A selection of T cell receptor beta chains follows, all from one sample in a study of CD8+CD57+ T cells in acquired aplastic anemia. TCRdb reanalysed the reads using MiXCR and keeps one entry per CDR3 protein. In the table there are some 150,000 distinct CDR3 sequences, over 70% of which are singletons. Sequencing input: sorted CD4+, CD8+, or CD8+CD57+ T cells (not recorded which) from PBMCs. These TCRs come from a human donor with aplastic anemia. Each CDR3 is given with its conserved first and last residue. The D gene is left open where the match is weak. Clone size appears in some rows only: once, few, many, or a class for an expanded clone.

V gene,J gene,D gene,clone size,CDR3 DNA,CDR3 protein
TRBV2,TRBJ1-1,TRBD1,-,TGTGCCAGCAGTGAAGCGCTCATAAGGGGGCAAGCTTTCTTT,CASSEALIRGQAFF
TRBV29-1,TRBJ2-5,-,-,TGCAGCGTCAGGGGACGGTTCCAAGAGACCCAGTACTTC,CSVRGRFQETQYF
TRBV5-4,TRBJ2-3,-,-,TGTGCCAGCAGCTCACAAGGGGACACAGATACGCAGTATTTT,CASSSQGDTDTQYF
TRBV2,TRBJ2-7,-,-,TGTGCCAGCAGTGTCCTGGCCTACGAGCAGTACTTC,CASSVLAYEQYF
TRBV20-1,TRBJ2-4,-,-,TGCAGTGCTAGCCCGGGGACGGGACTCGGTCAGTACTTC,CSASPGTGLGQYF
TRBV9,TRBJ2-5,TRBD1,few,TGTGCCAGCAGCCCCGACCCCGGGACAGCCAAAGAGACCCAGTACTTC,CASSPDPGTAKETQYF
TRBV5-6,TRBJ1-1,-,many,TGTGCCAGCAGCTTGGAAGACTTGAACACTGAAGCTTTCTTT,CASSLEDLNTEAFF
TRBV10-3,TRBJ2-7,-,-,TGTGCCGTGAGAACGTCAGAGGAGATAGCCTACGAGCAGTACTTC,CAVRTSEEIAYEQYF
TRBV29-1,TRBJ1-3,-,-,TGCAGCGTGCCTGGTGGGGTTACCTCTGGAAACACCATATATTTT,CSVPGGVTSGNTIYF
TRBV5-8,TRBJ2-7,-,-,TGTGCCAGCAGCCCCGGGCTTGCGGTGAACGTCCACGAGCAGTACTTC,CASSPGLAVNVHEQYF
TRBV5-1,TRBJ1-2,-,many,TGCGCCAGCAGCTTGTGGGCAGGAGACTTCTATGGCTACACCTTC,CASSLWAGDFYGYTF
TRBV7-9,TRBJ2-7,-,once,TGTGCCAGCAGCTTCGGACAGAACGAGCAGTACTTC,CASSFGQNEQYF
TRBV5-6,TRBJ1-1,-,many,TGTGCCAGCAGCGGATTTACAGGGTTGAACACTGAAGCTTTCTTT,CASSGFTGLNTEAFF
TRBV15,TRBJ2-7,-,once,TGTGCCACCAGCAGCGCAGGGACATACTACGAGCAGTACTTC,CATSSAGTYYEQYF
TRBV9,TRBJ2-7,-,-,TGTGCCAGCAGCGGTGCATTAGGGGGCGAGCAGTACTTC,CASSGALGGEQYF
TRBV19,TRBJ1-1,-,many,TGTGCCAGTAGTATAATTACGGCAGGGGAGAAGAACACTGAAGCTTTCTTT,CASSIITAGEKNTEAFF
TRBV20-1,TRBJ2-2,TRBD1,-,TGCAGTGCTCCACTTATAACCGGGACAGTCACCGGGGAGCTGTTTTTT,CSAPLITGTVTGELFF
TRBV2,TRBJ2-2,-,once,TGTGCCAGCAGTGAAGCGCGCGGGGTGGGCGGGGAGCTGTTTTTT,CASSEARGVGGELFF
TRBV5-1,TRBJ2-7,-,few,TGCGCCAGCAGCTTGGCACAGGGCGCCTACGAGCAGTACTTC,CASSLAQGAYEQYF
TRBV24-1,TRBJ2-7,TRBD2,few,TGTGCCACCAGTGATCCGACCAGGACGACTAGCGGAGCATACGAGCAGTACTTC,CATSDPTRTTSGAYEQYF
TRBV20-1,TRBJ1-4,-,-,TGCAGTGCTCTACCCTTGGGGATGGCGATCGAAAAACTGTTTTTT,CSALPLGMAIEKLFF
TRBV19,TRBJ2-7,TRBD1,-,TGTGCCAGTAGTGACAGAACGACAGGGGTGTACTCCTACGAGCAGTACTTC,CASSDRTTGVYSYEQYF
TRBV4-3,TRBJ1-4,-,many,TGCGCCAGCAGACAGGCGGGGAATGAAAAACTGTTTTTT,CASRQAGNEKLFF
TRBV24-1,TRBJ2-2,-,-,TGTGCCACCAGTCACCCGGGACAGAACACCGGGGAGCTGTTTTTT,CATSHPGQNTGELFF
TRBV6-2/TRBV6-3,TRBJ1-1,-,-,TGTGCCAGCAGTTCTGCGGCGGGAGCGAACACTGAAGCTTTCTTT,CASSSAAGANTEAFF
TRBV11-2,TRBJ2-7,TRBD2,-,TGTGCCAGCAGCGTCGGGACTAGCGGACCCTACGAGCAGTACTTC,CASSVGTSGPYEQYF
TRBV19,TRBJ2-7,-,-,TGTGCCAGCAGTTTGACCGTTTACTACGAGCAGTACTTC,CASSLTVYYEQYF
TRBV10-2,TRBJ1-1,-,-,TGCGCCAGCAGTGGGGGGACGGACACTGAAGCTTTCTTT,CASSGGTDTEAFF
TRBV19,TRBJ1-6,-,once,TGTGCCAGTAGTATTTTGGCAGGGCGAGGTTCACCCCTCCACTTT,CASSILAGRGSPLHF
TRBV5-4,TRBJ2-1,-,-,TGTGCCAGCAGCTACGCCAATGAGCAGTTCTTC,CASSYANEQFF
TRBV7-9,TRBJ2-7,-,few,TGTGCCAGCAGCAATACTATAACTGGAAGCTACGAGCAGTACTTC,CASSNTITGSYEQYF
TRBV6-6,TRBJ2-7,TRBD1,-,TGTGCCAGCAGTTACTCGACAGGGCCACAGGGCCCTTCCTACGAGCAGTACTTC,CASSYSTGPQGPSYEQYF
TRBV20-1,TRBJ1-1,-,-,TGCAGTGCTAGAAGTACGAGAGATCTGCGGAACACTGAAGCTTTCTTT,CSARSTRDLRNTEAFF
TRBV20-1,TRBJ2-1,TRBD2,-,TGCAGTGCTAGAGTCGGGGCTAGCGGGAGAGAAGGTTACAGGAATGAGCAGTTCTTC,CSARVGASGREGYRNEQFF
TRBV9,TRBJ2-1,-,-,TGTGCCAGCAGCTCGGCGACAGTACCGATGTACAATGAGCAGTTCTTC,CASSSATVPMYNEQFF
TRBV29-1,TRBJ2-7,-,once,TGCAGCGTTAGAGGAGGCGGGGGCGAATCCTACGAGCAGTACTTC,CSVRGGGGESYEQYF
TRBV24-1,TRBJ2-3,-,-,TGTGCCACCAGTGACCCTCCTAGCGGAGGGGGTACAGATACGCAGTATTTT,CATSDPPSGGGTDTQYF
TRBV19,TRBJ1-1,TRBD1,-,TGTGCCAGTAGTATAGCATGGACAGGGGTCGAGGCTTTCTTT,CASSIAWTGVEAFF
TRBV15,TRBJ2-1,-,-,TGTGCCACCAGCAGGCGGCGGGAATACAATGAGCAGTTCTTC,CATSRRREYNEQFF
TRBV14,TRBJ2-7,-,-,TGTGCCAGCAGCCAAGGACTGCCTACAGAGCAGTACTTC,CASSQGLPTEQYF
TRBV24-1,TRBJ2-3,TRBD2,-,TGTGCCACCAGTGATGGACTAGCGGGGGGCACAGATACGCAGTATTTT,CATSDGLAGGTDTQYF
TRBV15,TRBJ2-7,TRBD1,-,TGTGCCACCAGCAGCACCGGGACAGGGGGATACGAGCAGTACTTC,CATSSTGTGGYEQYF
TRBV14,TRBJ2-7,-,-,TGTGCCAGCAGCCAAGATCTTCGAGGGGGGAGAACTTTGCAGTACTTC,CASSQDLRGGRTLQYF
TRBV28,TRBJ1-3,-,-,TGTGCCAGCAGTTTCGGCGTTCTCACCATATATTTT,CASSFGVLTIYF